The entry below gives a single T cell receptor (beta chain) sequence along with its context. This receptor's antigen is unknown. Base qualities are missing; no much larger clone stands one base away. Receptor amplification or capture employed the immunoSEQ multiplex PCR assay. A mixture of 60 forward primers for TCR Vbeta segments and 13 reverse primers for TCR Jbeta segments was used in the multiplex PCR. A multiplex PCR assay on genomic DNA amplified the CDR3 region of rearranged TCR beta genes. The amplified TCR beta libraries were sequenced on the Illumina HiSeq System as 87-base-pair reads. As for how the authors treated the data: Across the 500 to 850 repertoires, a later analysis counted 75 million to 90 million unique TCR beta chains, about 10 million of which were shared by at least two donors. Raw reads were error-corrected and collapsed into unique sequences by a nearest-neighbor algorithm in which closely related sequences were merged to remove PCR and sequencing errors. Alignment of CDR3 sequences to IMGT reference sequences was used to assign V, D and J gene segments. For a sequence to be retained, a match of at least six nucleotides to both a V gene segment and a J gene segment was required. Rearrangements were called productive when the CDR3 lacked stop codons and stayed in frame with V and J; all others were non-productive. CDR3 was defined according to IMGT convention as the region running from the second conserved V-encoded cysteine to the conserved J-encoded phenylalanine. In an earlier analysis of more than 550 of the donors, sequences lacking an unambiguous match to a single V gene segment were excluded. An earlier analysis of 500 to 700 of the donors classified V segments as functional when productive rearrangements were above 56.7% and as segregating when the standard deviation between donors was above 5%. A statistical classification framework was developed to diagnose cytomegalovirus status using the catalog of TCR beta chain sequences. In a later analysis, V and J genes were assigned by comparing TCR nucleotide sequences against IMGT/GENE-DB human TR gene sequences. A later analysis assigned CDR3 sequences and most-parsimonious VDJ recombination scenarios with the TCRdist pipeline. In a later analysis, every TCR beta chain was defined by the combination of its CDR3 amino acid sequence and its V-gene family, and reads without a unique V-gene family were dropped. As a way to deal with suspected cross-contamination and a sequencing artifact, a later analysis dropped 450 to 600 nucleotide sequences that were highly shared and had low generation probability. For each public chain, a later analysis derived a clonal expansion index from normalized ranks of inferred template counts within each repertoire. A later analysis computed generation probabilities with a VDJ recombination model fitted to out-of-frame rearrangements, and checked the results against IGoR. Hypergeometric tests were used in a later analysis to score TCR-TCR, TCR-HLA and TCR-CMV co-occurrence, with a repertoire-size bias correction applied to the TCR pairs. To estimate false discovery rates, a later analysis permuted the HLA or CMV assignments 20 times. In a later analysis, co-occurring TCRs were grouped using DBSCAN, with TCRdist sequence similarity added in when clustering inside HLA-allele-positive subsets. Co-occurrence clustering excluded repertoires with fewer than 30,000 or more than 120,000 public chains, plus five with anomalous nucleotide sharing. TCRdb stores this immuneACCESS table with in-frame sequences only. Part of the clones is absent; in the studies checked, under half of the shortfall reflects unresolved V genes, and no reason is known for the rest. Clone size and V and J calls were adopted from that table, with D and trimming inferred from the DNA. The sample profile shows 95,000 to 150,000 clones; 66% of them were found once. Approximately 1.5% of the sample lies in the top ten.

This specimen comes from a study of cytomegalovirus exposure and HLA in healthy donors (dated by TCRdb to about 2017). Describing the broader study: According to an earlier analysis of 450 to 650 of the donors, 150 million to 200 million T cells yielded 100 million or so unique TCR beta sequences and around 280 Gb of sequence data. An early release covering 550 to 650 HLA-typed donors comprised about 300 gigabases of sequencing data and tens of millions of unique TCR sequences. Among the roughly 380 genotyped donors, about 83% belonged to the genetic ancestry cluster associated with self-reported Caucasian donors. The aim of the study was to test whether cataloging public T cell receptors could identify signatures of past pathogen exposure. The study used immunosequencing to profile the T cell repertoires of some 600 subjects and linked those repertoires to cytomegalovirus serostatus. A separate validation cohort of 90 to 150 different subjects was used in addition to the approximately 610-subject first cohort. The study combined high-throughput TCR immunosequencing, statistical association of individual TCRs with disease status, and machine learning to predict cytomegalovirus infection status. A later analysis re-examined previously published TCR beta repertoires from about 700 donors and added high-resolution HLA genotyping to investigate patterns of TCR occurrence. Rather than using new phenotypic data, the later analysis identified candidate immune exposures from TCR beta sequences and from how often those sequences occurred across donors. An earlier analysis of approximately 640 of the donors applied high-throughput TCR beta sequencing to assess whether each TCR beta V gene segment acted as functional or pseudogenic. Donor age, sex, ethnicity and CMV serostatus were compiled together with the repertoire data. A later genetic analysis took genome-wide SNP genotypes for about 55% of the 666 donors and used that subset as a discovery cohort. All discovery cohort repertoires had been generated using a single sequencing platform. HLA typing covered class I and class II loci at four-digit resolution. Typing coverage differed by locus: A, B, C, DRB1 and DQB1 were typed in about 620-630 donors, DQA1 in about 500, DPA1 in 606, and DPB1 in approximately 450. A handful of DR-DQ haplotypes were handled as single units for association and clustering because linkage in the cohort was strong. Among about 400 genotyped donors of the cohort, an average of about 220,000 unique TCR beta nucleotide sequences was sequenced per donor, of which about 18% were non-productive. Points the paper makes about the study in general: Most CMV-associated TCR beta chains appeared to be HLA-restricted in a later analysis, and the HLA associations seemed to be driven largely by CMV exposure. A further reported finding was that TCR beta sequences accurately predicted the HLA-A and HLA-B alleles for most subjects in the first cohort. Presence/absence analyses assumed roughly uniform sequencing depth across donors, an assumption that may not hold. The only immune exposure information available for the cohort was CMV serostatus. Some IMGT-functional V segments, including TRBV6-2 and TRBV6-3, could not be distinguished by the 87-base-pair reads and were therefore excluded. The cohort was sequenced for TCR beta chains only, and without alpha or paired-chain data the features that could be detected were limited. Because counts were too low, seventeen rarely observed V segments, including chromosome 9 orphons, were excluded from the earlier analysis of fewer than 650 of the donors. The classifier was reported to diagnose cytomegalovirus status with high specificity and sensitivity in both the original and validation cohorts. The authors suggested that the approach could potentially be extended to other disease states and immunological phenotypes. Most TCR sequences were observed very rarely across donors, whereas some public TCRs were present in many individuals. A later genetic analysis reported fewer N-insertions in productive TCRs among donors in an Asian-associated ancestry cluster than the approximately 670-donor mean. Assigning TCR associations to individual alleles was difficult when HLA alleles, especially DR and DQ, strongly co-occurred. A few of the identified cytomegalovirus-associated TCR beta chains were confirmed in vitro to be specific for cytomegalovirus antigens. Linkage disequilibrium might explain the correlated functional status among segregating V segments, but an unknown experimental factor could not be excluded. In the study, about 150 TCR beta chains were listed as associated with cytomegalovirus. A cluster of highly shared sequence variants was judged likely to be a technical artifact of the sequencing pipeline. A later analysis reported that several top co-occurrence clusters appeared linked to parvovirus B19, influenza, CMV and Epstein-Barr virus. Broadly in line with IMGT annotations, most TCR beta V segments showed up in productive rearrangements about 87% or about 30% of the time in an earlier analysis of several hundred of the donors. A later analysis associated 16,951 TCR beta sequences with specific HLA alleles at a false discovery rate of 0.05. In a later analysis, the rate of TCR association differed among HLA loci, with DRB1 alleles having the most associated TCRs and HLA-C alleles having the fewest. Compared with equally common non-associated chains, HLA-associated TCR beta chains in a later analysis were more clonally expanded and had lower generation probabilities. Because HLA typing was unavailable for some donors at each locus, only the typed subset was used in association tests. V-gene and J-gene trimming of TCR beta chains was associated with a missense DCLRE1C variant in a later genetic analysis, and the association was replicated in an independent cohort.

The cohort consisted of approximately 670 healthy bone marrow donors. At the time of sampling, all cohort members were nominally healthy, though unrecorded immune exposures were likely present. The donor was CMV seronegative and belonged to the group of over 300 seronegative cohort members. Each donor provided a peripheral blood sample, and peripheral blood mononuclear cells were used for TCR beta sequencing. The Qiagen DNeasy Blood Extraction Kit was used to extract genomic DNA from the blood cell samples. CDR1 MNHEY and CDR2 SMNVEV are derived from the germline V gene (reference sequence). From its cysteine to its phenylalanine, the CDR3 spans 18 amino acids. The retained sequence is limited to the CDR3, 54 bases, with the frame set at the first base. Relative to germline, V is 5 bases shorter and J is 3 bases shorter, with 24 bases between their ends.

The receptor was isolated from a man younger than 30 in good health and CMV-seronegative. Source material: PBMCs. The rearrangement joined TRBV27 to TRBJ2-3, with TRBD2 as a weak D call on 6 bases. The DNA sequence is given as TGTGCCAGCAGTCGGTGGGGGGTTGCCCCCCCTCCGACAGATACGCAGTATTTT. Its protein is CASSRWGVAPPPTDTQYF.